This T cell receptor beta chain was identified in a study of blood T cell repertoires in COVID-19. Germline V gene lookup returns CDR1 LGHDT and CDR2 YNNKEL (reference sequence). The CDR3 runs to 18 residues. Trimming pared 0 bases from V and 9 bases from J, leaving 21 bases between. Profiling relied on immunoSEQ multiplex PCR, and the TCRdb table lists in-frame clones only, not all of them. The sample holds some 250,000 clones, just under 85% seen once. The chain combines TRBV3-1 (or the pseudogene TRBV3-2) with TRBJ1-6; a possible D gene is TRBD1 (6 bases). Sample: peripheral blood. The TCR originated in a woman of 80 years or more with acute or convalescent COVID-19. CDR3 sequence reads: CASSQDRQGWDFSSPLHF. In DNA, the CDR3 is TGTGCCAGCAGCCAAGATCGCCAGGGGTGGGATTTTAGTTCACCCCTCCACTTT.